Below, 21 T cell receptor beta chains from the same sample are listed, as sequenced in a study of blood T cells in healthy people across ages. Next came a second PCR, run for about 7 to 12 cycles, which used a sample-barcoded 5' primer along with a J-beta primer mix. MiXCR was run by TCRdb on the 5' RACE reads, yielding one entry per CDR3 protein. The sample shows about a million distinct CDR3 sequences, roughly half of them seen only once. Material: blood. These TCRs come from a woman in her fifties or sixties in good health.

This chain uses TRBV30 with TRBJ2-3; no clear D. The V and J ends lost 3 bases and 5 bases respectively, with 6 bases between them. CDR1 is GTSNPN, CDR2 SVGIG, per germline (reference sequence). This CDR3 spans 11 amino acids. The CDR3 region has the DNA TGTGCCTGGAGAAATATAGATACGCAGTATTTT. This codes for CAWRNIDTQYF.

V usage is TRBV20-1 and J usage is TRBJ2-1; 9 bases fit TRBD2. V lost 3 bases, J lost 3 bases, and 12 bases stayed unmatched. Germline V gene sequence: CDR1 DFQATT, CDR2 SNEGSKA (reference sequence). This CDR3 contains 17 residues. The CDR3 sequence: CSASFNWGLAYYNEQFF. The CDR3 DNA reads as TGCAGTGCTAGTTTCAATTGGGGACTAGCTTACTACAATGAGCAGTTCTTC.

CDR3 residues: CASSLLGARGEQFF. As DNA, the CDR3 is TGTGCCAGCAGCTTGTTGGGGGCGCGGGGTGAGCAGTTCTTC. V and J are TRBV5-4 and TRBJ2-1; D could derive from TRBD1 or TRBD2 (6 bases each). Trimming left V 1 base short and J 9 bases short, with 14 bases between. The length of the CDR3 is 14 residues. From germline, CDR1 is SGHNT and CDR2 YYREEE (reference sequence). Supplemented by reference TRBV5-4 and TRBJ2-1, the full variable domain reads ETGVTQSPTHLIKTRGQQVTLRCSSQSGHNTVSWYQQALGQGPQFIFQYYREEENGRGNFPPRFSGLQFPNYSSELNVNALELDDSALYLCASSLLGARGEQFFGPGTRLTVL.

This clonotype was picked up a small number of times. V is TRBV5-1 and J is TRBJ2-6, with D maybe TRBD2 (5 bases). Germline V gene sequence: CDR1 SGHRS, CDR2 YFSETQ. Between the trimmed V and J ends, which lost 3 bases and 1 base, there was a span of 11 bases. CDR3 size: 16 residues. CDR3 protein: CASSSYTGSGANVLTF. CDR3 bases: TGCGCCAGCAGCTCTTATACGGGATCTGGGGCCAACGTCCTGACTTTC.

The chain is built from TRBV6-1 and TRBJ2-7; tentative D call: TRBD1 (5 bases). Germline V gene lookup returns CDR1 MNHNS and CDR2 SASEGT. The CDR3 is 18 residues long. Trimming shortened V by 1 base and J by 5 bases, and 24 bases separated the two germline ends. The CDR3 sequence is CASSEGWGKGDSGNEQYF. The CDR3 nucleotides read TGTGCCAGCAGTGAAGGATGGGGCAAGGGCGATAGTGGAAACGAGCAGTACTTC.

V is TRBV5-6 and J is TRBJ2-7; TRBD2 aligns across 13 bases. The trim removed 4 bases at V and 7 bases at J, leaving 8 bases unmatched. CDR1 and CDR2 from the germline V gene are SGHDT and YYEEEE. The CDR3 has 15 residues. The CDR3 DNA reads TGTGCCAGCAGCGCCCGGACTAGCGGGAGCAATGAGCAGTACTTC. This encodes CASSARTSGSNEQYF.

In the case of this clonotype: At one end, the junction sequence differs from germline, possibly due to a read error. The chain joins TRBV15 to TRBJ2-7; 9 bases align to TRBD2. Germline V gives CDR1 LNHNV, CDR2 YYDKDF (reference sequence). This CDR3 is built from 15 residues. The DNA of the CDR3 is TGTGCCACCAGCGGATATAGCGGGGGCTCCCACGAGCAGTACTTC. Its protein product is CATSGYSGGSHEQYF.

In its sample, this clonotype was seen a few times. The V and J genes are TRBV27 and TRBJ2-7, with D possibly matching TRBD2 (7 bases). CDR3 length: 15 residues. The ends were cut back, 6 bases at V and 6 bases at J, with 21 bases in the middle. Germline assignment: CDR1 MNHEY and CDR2 SMNVEV (reference sequence). The CDR3 sequence: CASSASGVQGREQYF. The CDR3 nucleotides are TGTGCCAGCAGCGCTAGCGGAGTCCAGGGGCGCGAGCAGTACTTC.

This clonotype turned up a few times. The CDR3 loop is CASSQDGGRFYEQYF. The CDR3 region has the DNA TGCGCCAGCAGCCAAGACGGGGGGCGCTTCTACGAGCAGTACTTC. The chain links TRBV4-1 to TRBJ2-7; D possibly corresponds to TRBD2 (7 bases). The CDR3 length is 15 residues. Germline CDR1 reads MGHRA; CDR2 reads YSYEKL. With 0 bases removed from V and 3 bases from J, the gap between germline ends came to 12 bases.

This clonotype has just a few counts. The V gene is TRBV20-1, the J gene TRBJ2-7; D is perhaps TRBD1 (5 bases). The CDR3 has 13 residues. Germline V gives CDR1 DFQATT, CDR2 SNEGSKA (reference sequence). V lost 3 bases and J lost 2, with 11 bases in between. The CDR3 loop is CSARVRATYEQYF. The DNA of the CDR3 is TGCAGTGCTAGGGTCAGGGCTACCTACGAGCAGTACTTC.

The V and J genes are TRBV3-1 and TRBJ2-7; 7 bases align to TRBD1. The CDR3 sequence is 16 residues long. Germline V gene sequence: CDR1 LGHDT, CDR2 YNNKEL (reference sequence). J was trimmed by 0 bases and V by 4 bases; bases with no gene match: 9. CDR3 in amino acids: CASSPTRQGFSYEQYF. CDR3 nucleotide sequence: TGTGCCAGCAGCCCTACTCGACAGGGCTTCTCCTACGAGCAGTACTTC.

This clonotype turned up a few times. V is TRBV20-1 and J is TRBJ2-5; a weak D match, TRBD1 (5 bases). V was trimmed by 3 bases and J by 5 bases, leaving 13 bases between them. Germline loops: CDR1 DFQATT, CDR2 SNEGSKA (reference sequence). The CDR3 contains 13 residues. The CDR3 DNA reads TGCAGTGCTAGCCTGGGCAGGGTCGAGACCCAGTACTTC. It translates to CSASLGRVETQYF.

The chain couples TRBV7-2 to TRBJ2-1; D might be TRBD1 (5 bases). Germline V lookup: CDR1 SGHTA, CDR2 FQGNSA. CDR3 length: 12 residues. V was cut by 5 bases and J by 8 bases, with 10 bases left in between. CDR3 sequence (DNA): TGTGCCAGCAGCCGAGAAGGGGATGAGCAGTTCTTC. Translating gives CASSREGDEQFF. The variable domain in full, completed from reference TRBV7-2 and TRBJ2-1, reads GAGVSQSPSNKVTEKGKDVELRCDPISGHTALYWYRQSLGQGLEFLIYFQGNSAPDKSGLPSDRFSAERTGGSVSTLTIQRTQQEDSAVYLCASSREGDEQFFGPGTRLTVL.

The rearrangement uses TRBV5-1 and TRBJ2-5; 8 nucleotides agree with TRBD2. CDR3 length: 16 amino acids. Losses at the gene ends were 6 bases for V and 7 bases for J; bases not matched to a gene: 17. In germline, CDR1 is SGHRS, CDR2 YFSETQ. The CDR3 DNA sequence: TGCGCCAGCACCGGGAGGGGGGGTACTGAAGATGGGACCCAGTACTTC. It encodes CASTGRGGTEDGTQYF. Using reference TRBV5-1 and TRBJ2-5 for the parts outside the CDR3, the full variable domain is KAGVTQTPRYLIKTRGQQVTLSCSPISGHRSVSWYQQTPGQGLQFLFEYFSETQRNKGNFPGRFSGRQFSNSRSEMNVSTLELGDSALYLCASTGRGGTEDGTQYFGPGTRLLVL.

There are a few counts of this clonotype. The chain has TRBV3-1 and TRBJ2-7, with a possible D match to TRBD1 (5 bases). This CDR3 has 17 amino acids. Germline CDR1 LGHDT, CDR2 YNNKEL (reference sequence). With 0 bases removed from V and 1 base from J, the gap between germline ends came to 16 bases. The CDR3 sequence: CASSQDRTRLKSYEQYF. CDR3 sequence (DNA): TGTGCCAGCAGCCAAGATAGGACAAGGCTAAAATCCTACGAGCAGTACTTC.

This chain uses TRBV11-2 with TRBJ1-1, with 7 bases matching TRBD1. After removal of 5 bases from V and 0 bases from J, the junction contained 9 bases not matched to a gene. CDR1 and CDR2 from the germline V gene are SGHAT and FQNNGV. The CDR3 has 16 residues. CDR3 sequence reads: CASSTQGQLMNTEAFF. The CDR3 coding sequence is TGTGCCAGCAGCACACAGGGACAGCTCATGAACACTGAAGCTTTCTTT. Using reference TRBV11-2 and TRBJ1-1 for the parts outside the CDR3, the full variable domain is EAGVAQSPRYKIIEKRQSVAFWCNPISGHATLYWYQQILGQGPKLLIQFQNNGVVDDSQLPKDRFSAERLKGVDSTLKIQPAKLEDSAVYLCASSTQGQLMNTEAFFGQGTRLTVV.

The chain combines TRBV4-1 with TRBJ1-2; TRBD1 matches 10 bases. This CDR3 has 17 amino acids. Per germline, CDR1 MGHRA and CDR2 YSYEKL. V lost 1 base, J lost 7 bases, and 12 bases stayed unmatched. The CDR3 spells CASSQVPGTGARGGYTF. CDR3 DNA sequence: TGCGCCAGCAGCCAAGTCCCCGGGACAGGGGCCAGGGGTGGCTACACCTTC.

This clonotype was counted between two and nine times. V is TRBV27 and J is TRBJ2-5; no clear D gene. With 4 bases removed from V and 2 bases from J, the gap between germline ends came to 8 bases. Germline CDR1 MNHEY, CDR2 SMNVEV (reference sequence). This CDR3 has 13 amino acids. The CDR3 protein is CASSSPPQETQYF. The CDR3 DNA follows: TGTGCCAGCAGTTCCCCCCCACAAGAGACCCAGTACTTC.

In its sample, this clonotype was seen many times. The V gene is TRBV7-3, the J gene TRBJ2-1; 12 nucleotides line up with TRBD2. Germline CDR1 reads SGHTA; CDR2 reads FQGTGA. The CDR3 sequence is 13 residues long. J gave up 15 bases and V 4 bases, and 7 bases lay outside the gene matches. The CDR3 is CASSSGLAGSPFF. The CDR3 DNA reads TGTGCCAGCAGCTCGGGACTAGCGGGCTCCCCGTTCTTC.

This clonotype was recorded a few times. The chain is built from TRBV12-3 or TRBV12-4 and TRBJ1-5; D is uncertain. The CDR3 totals 14 residues. V lost 3 bases and J 4 bases, leaving 10 bases between the germline ends. DNA for the CDR3: TGTGCCAGCAGTTTGGGAGACAATAATCAGCCCCAGCATTTT. Encoded protein: CASSLGDNNQPQHF.

The chain is built from TRBV3-1 and TRBJ2-3; weak D call: TRBD2 (6 bases). From germline, CDR1 is LGHDT and CDR2 YNNKEL (reference sequence). CDR3 length equals 15 residues. The V end lost 0 bases, the J end lost 4 bases, and 11 bases lay between the germline ends. In nucleotides, the CDR3 is TGTGCCAGCAGCCAAGATTCGGGAGAGGCAGATACGCAGTATTTT. This sequence encodes CASSQDSGEADTQYF.